These T cell receptor beta chains were read from a single sample in a study of T-cell reconstitution after alpha-beta-depleted transplantation in children. One entry per CDR3 protein results from TCRdb running MiXCR on the PCR reads. The sample yields 600,000 to 700,000 distinct CDR3 sequences, about 12% seen once. The sequencing here drew on PBMCs, taken before TCRalphabeta/CD19-depleted stem cell transplant. Every receptor here comes from a girl aged 2-15 years with congenital amegakaryocytic thrombocytopenia, due to receive a stem cell transplant. CDR3s include the opening cysteine and the closing phenylalanine or tryptophan. D genes are given only for firm matches. Rows may omit the clone size; those that give it use once, few, many or a size class.

J gene	D gene	V gene	clone size	CDR3 length	CDR3 protein	CDR3 DNA
TRBJ1-1	NA	TRBV19	NA	11	CASSKSTEAFF	TGTGCCAGTAGTAAGAGCACTGAAGCTTTCTTT
TRBJ2-3	NA	TRBV4-1	NA	13	CASSVLVSDTQYF	TGCGCCAGCAGCGTCCTAGTGTCAGATACGCAGTATTTT
TRBJ2-3	TRBD2	TRBV5-1	many	19	CASSSDGTSGRVGGDTQYF	TGCGCCAGCAGCTCAGACGGGACTAGCGGGAGGGTTGGAGGAGATACGCAGTATTTT
TRBJ2-1	TRBD2	TRBV30	few	13	CAWTTSGSGEQFF	TGTGCCTGGACGACTAGCGGGAGTGGTGAGCAGTTCTTC
TRBJ2-3	NA	TRBV10-3	many	11	CAISEQATQYF	TGTGCCATCAGTGAACAGGCTACGCAGTATTTT
TRBJ1-1	TRBD1	TRBV24-1	many	13	CATRATGRTEAFF	TGTGCCACCAGGGCGACAGGGCGGACTGAAGCTTTCTTT
TRBJ2-1	TRBD2	TRBV7-2	many	16	CASSLVFSGGVSEQFF	TGTGCCAGCAGCTTAGTGTTCTCGGGGGGAGTGAGTGAGCAGTTCTTC
TRBJ2-4	NA	TRBV29-1	many	13	CSVGEDTKNIQYF	TGCAGCGTTGGTGAGGATACCAAAAACATTCAGTACTTC
TRBJ2-7	TRBD1	TRBV20-1	NA	14	CSAREDRGFHEQYF	TGCAGTGCTAGGGAGGACAGGGGGTTCCACGAGCAGTACTTC
TRBJ1-1	NA	TRBV4-1	few	15	CASSQPVGGRSEAFF	TGCGCCAGCAGCCAACCCGTAGGGGGTAGGTCTGAAGCTTTCTTT
TRBJ2-6	TRBD1	TRBV20-1	few	16	CSANGQAGMGANVLTF	TGCAGTGCAAACGGACAGGCGGGTATGGGGGCCAACGTCCTGACTTTC
TRBJ2-1	TRBD1	TRBV4-1	many	15	CASSHIGTGNNEQFF	TGCGCCAGCAGCCATATAGGGACAGGTAACAATGAGCAGTTCTTC
TRBJ2-2	NA	TRBV10-3	many	11	CATEGAGELFF	TGTGCCACCGAGGGTGCCGGGGAGCTGTTTTTT
TRBJ1-2	TRBD1	TRBV10-3	NA	13	CAIREQGCYGYTF	TGTGCCATCAGAGAACAGGGGTGCTATGGCTACACCTTC
TRBJ2-3	NA	TRBV5-1	many	15	CASSFPGVSTDTQYF	TGCGCCAGCAGCTTTCCGGGAGTCAGCACAGATACGCAGTATTTT
TRBJ2-3	NA	TRBV5-1	NA	14	CASSSDISLDTQYF	TGCGCCAGCAGCTCCGATATTTCTTTAGATACGCAGTATTTT
TRBJ2-1	TRBD2	TRBV6-1	NA	15	CARGLAEISYNEQFF	TGTGCCAGAGGACTAGCGGAGATCTCCTACAATGAGCAGTTCTTC
TRBJ2-1	NA	TRBV28	NA	12	CASSFAGLRQFF	TGTGCCAGCAGTTTCGCAGGTCTCAGGCAGTTCTTC